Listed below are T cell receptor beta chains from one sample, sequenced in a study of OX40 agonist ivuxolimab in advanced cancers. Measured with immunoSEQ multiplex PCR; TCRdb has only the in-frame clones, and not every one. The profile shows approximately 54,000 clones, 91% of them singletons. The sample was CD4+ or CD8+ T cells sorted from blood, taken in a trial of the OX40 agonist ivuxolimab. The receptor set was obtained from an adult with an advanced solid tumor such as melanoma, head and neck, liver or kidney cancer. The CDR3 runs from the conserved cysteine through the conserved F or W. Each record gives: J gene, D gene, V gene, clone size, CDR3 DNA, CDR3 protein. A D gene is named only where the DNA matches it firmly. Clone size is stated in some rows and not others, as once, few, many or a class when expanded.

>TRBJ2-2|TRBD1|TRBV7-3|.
TGTGCCAGCAGCTTACTCCAGGGGGCAGGCGGGGAGCTGTTTTTT
CASSLLQGAGGELFF
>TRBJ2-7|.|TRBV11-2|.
TGTGCCAGCAGCTTGGGCGAGCAGTACTTC
CASSLGEQYF
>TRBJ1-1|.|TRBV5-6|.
TGTGCCAGCAGCTTTTTTAGCACTGAAGCTTTCTTT
CASSFFSTEAFF
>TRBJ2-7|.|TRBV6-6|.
TGTGCCAGCTCCTACGAGCAGTACTTC
CASSYEQYF
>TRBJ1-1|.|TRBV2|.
TGTGCCAGCCCTCGAGACGGACGATTGAACACTGAAGCTTTCTTT
CASPRDGRLNTEAFF
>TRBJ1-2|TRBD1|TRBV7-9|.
TGTGCCAGCAGCTTGACAGGGCAGCTAGAGGGCTACACCTTC
CASSLTGQLEGYTF
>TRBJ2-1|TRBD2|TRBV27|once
TGTGCCAGCAGTTTACGAGCGGGAGGGTCCTACAATGAGCAGTTCTTC
CASSLRAGGSYNEQFF
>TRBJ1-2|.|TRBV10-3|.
TGTGCCATCAGTACGGGGGCTGGCTACACCTTC
CAISTGAGYTF
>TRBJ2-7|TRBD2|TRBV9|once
TGTGCCAGCAGCGGACCTAGCGGGAGTCTCGACGAGCAGTACTTC
CASSGPSGSLDEQYF
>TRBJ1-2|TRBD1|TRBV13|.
TGTGCCAGCAGTCAGGGGGCCTCGGGCTACACCTTC
CASSQGASGYTF
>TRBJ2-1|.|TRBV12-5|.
TGTGCTAGTGGTTTGGGAAATACAGGGCTTGAGCAGTTCTTC
CASGLGNTGLEQFF
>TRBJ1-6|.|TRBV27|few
TGTGCCAGCAGTCCTAGTAGGAATTCACCCCTCCACTTT
CASSPSRNSPLHF
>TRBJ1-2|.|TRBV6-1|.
TGTGCCAGCAGTGAAGTTACCACCGGGGCCTATGGCTACACCTTC
CASSEVTTGAYGYTF
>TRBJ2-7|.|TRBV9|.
TGTGCCAGCAGCGTAGCTGGGGGGGCGCTCGACGAGCAGTACTTC
CASSVAGGALDEQYF
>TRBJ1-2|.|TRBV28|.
TGTGCCAGCAGTTTATATACGGTTAACTATGGCTACACCTTC
CASSLYTVNYGYTF
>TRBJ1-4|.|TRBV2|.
TGTGCCAGCCAGTCGGATTTGTCGGGGGAAAAACTGTTTTTT
CASQSDLSGEKLFF
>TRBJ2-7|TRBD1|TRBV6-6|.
TGTGCCAGCAGTTACGACAGGGGGTCCTACGAGCAGTACTTC
CASSYDRGSYEQYF
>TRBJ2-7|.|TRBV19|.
TGTGCCAGTAGTGCGGACGGCTCCTACGAGCAGTACTTC
CASSADGSYEQYF
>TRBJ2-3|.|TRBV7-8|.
TGTGCCAGCAGATTAGAGAGGGGCGCAGATACGCAGTATTTT
CASRLERGADTQYF
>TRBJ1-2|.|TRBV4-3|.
TGCGCCAGCAGCCAAGATATGGTGTCTAGAATGGATGGCTACACCTTC
CASSQDMVSRMDGYTF
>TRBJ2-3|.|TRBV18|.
TGTGCCAGCTCACCACTAGACGGACCGAGCACAGATACGCAGTATTTT
CASSPLDGPSTDTQYF
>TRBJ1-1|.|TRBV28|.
TGTGCCAGCAGAACTGACCTAACTGAAGCTTTCTTT
CASRTDLTEAFF
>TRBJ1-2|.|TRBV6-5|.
TGTGCCAGCAGCCCAGACAGCGATAACTATGGCTACACCTTC
CASSPDSDNYGYTF
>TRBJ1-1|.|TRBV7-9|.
TGTGCCAGCAGCTCCCGACCCTCTAAGAAAGGACATGAAGCTTTCTTT
CASSSRPSKKGHEAFF
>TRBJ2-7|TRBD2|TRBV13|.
TGTGCCAGCAGCCAGCGGGACGCCTACTACGAGCAGTACTTC
CASSQRDAYYEQYF
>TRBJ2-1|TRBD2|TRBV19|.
TGTGCCAGTAGTATAGGTTTGGCTAGCGGTTACAATGAGCAGTTCTTC
CASSIGLASGYNEQFF
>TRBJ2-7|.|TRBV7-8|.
TGTGCCAGCAGCTTAAATATTGGGGAAGTTGTGCTCCACGAGCAGTACTTC
CASSLNIGEVVLHEQYF
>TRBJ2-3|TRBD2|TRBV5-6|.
TGTGCCAGCAGCTTGGGGGCGGGACTAGCGGTCACAGATACGCAGTATTTT
CASSLGAGLAVTDTQYF
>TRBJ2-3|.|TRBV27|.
TGTGCCAGCAGCTATCCCGGAACGGATACGCAGTATTTT
CASSYPGTDTQYF
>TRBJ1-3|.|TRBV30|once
TGTGCCTGGAGTGTACGGGGGGAGAGAAACACCATATATTTT
CAWSVRGERNTIYF
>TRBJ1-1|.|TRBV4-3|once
TGCGCCAGCAGCCAAGACAGCTGGGGCTTGGAGGAAGCTTTCTTT
CASSQDSWGLEEAFF
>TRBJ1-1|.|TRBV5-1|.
TGCGCCAGCAGCCCTCAGGTCGGGGAAACTGAAGCTTTCTTT
CASSPQVGETEAFF
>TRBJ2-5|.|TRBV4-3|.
TGCGCCAGCAGCCAAGAGGGAGTGGGGGCTTACTCCCCTCTCCAAGAGACCCAGTACTTC
CASSQEGVGAYSPLQETQYF
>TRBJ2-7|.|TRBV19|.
TGTGCCAGTAGTATAGCGGCGGGACAGTACGAGCAGTACTTC
CASSIAAGQYEQYF
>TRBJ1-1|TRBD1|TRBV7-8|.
TGTGCCAGCTGCCCAGGGGGCTTGAACACTGAAGCTTTCTTT
CASCPGGLNTEAFF
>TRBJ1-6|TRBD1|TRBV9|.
TGTGCAAGCGGCACAGGGGATAATTCACCCCTCCACTTT
CASGTGDNSPLHF
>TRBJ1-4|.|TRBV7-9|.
TGTGCCAGCAGCTTACTTAACCCCAATGAAAAACTGTTTTTT
CASSLLNPNEKLFF
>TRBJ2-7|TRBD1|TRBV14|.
TGTGCCAGCAGCCAAGAGACAGGGTCCTACGAGCAGTACTTC
CASSQETGSYEQYF
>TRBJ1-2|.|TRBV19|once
TGTGCCAGTAGTAAGGACAACTATGGCTACACCTTC
CASSKDNYGYTF
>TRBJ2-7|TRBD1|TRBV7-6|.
TGTGCCAGCAGCTTACTTGTGACAGGGAAATACGAGCAGTACTTC
CASSLLVTGKYEQYF
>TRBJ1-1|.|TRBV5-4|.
TGTGCCAGCAGCCAACAGGGTACTGAAGCTTTCTTT
CASSQQGTEAFF
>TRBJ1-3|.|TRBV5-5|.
TGTGCCAGCAGCTTCGTGGGGGAGGGTCTCGGCTCTGGAAACACCATATATTTT
CASSFVGEGLGSGNTIYF
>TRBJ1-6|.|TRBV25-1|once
TGTGCCAGCAGTGAATCGGTAGGGGGGCCGTTTAATTCACCCCTCCACTTT
CASSESVGGPFNSPLHF
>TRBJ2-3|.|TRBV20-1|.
TGCAGTGCTAGTGCATATACGCAGTATTTT
CSASAYTQYF
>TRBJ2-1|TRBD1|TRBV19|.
TGTGCCAGTAGTAAGGGGGCATGGGGTGAGCAGTTCTTC
CASSKGAWGEQFF
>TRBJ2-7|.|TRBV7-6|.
TGTGCCAGCAGCCAATCCCCTAGCCTGTATGACTACGAGCAGTACTTC
CASSQSPSLYDYEQYF
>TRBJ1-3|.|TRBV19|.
TGTGCCAGTAGTATCGGCTCTGGAAACACCATATATTTT
CASSIGSGNTIYF
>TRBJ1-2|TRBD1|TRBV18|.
TGTGCCAGCTCCGCTCTGACAGGGGGAGACTATGGCTACACCTTC
CASSALTGGDYGYTF
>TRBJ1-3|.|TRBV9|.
TGTGCCAGCAGCTTCCGGATCTCTGGAAACACCATATATTTT
CASSFRISGNTIYF
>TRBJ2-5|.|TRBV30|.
TGTGCCTGGAGTCGTTCGTTATCTAAAGAGACCCAGTACTTC
CAWSRSLSKETQYF
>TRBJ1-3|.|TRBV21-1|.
TGTGCCAGTAGCACCCTTCAAGCACAGGGGATACGAAACACCATATATTTT
CASSTLQAQGIRNTIYF
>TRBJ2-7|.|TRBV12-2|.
TGTGCAAGTCGCCGGGACCGCTCCTACGAGCAGTACTTC
CASRRDRSYEQYF
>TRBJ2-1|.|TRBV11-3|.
TGTGCCAGCAGCGCCAGCCTGGACGGTTACAATGAGCAGTTCTTC
CASSASLDGYNEQFF
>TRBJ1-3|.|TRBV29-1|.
TGCAGCGTTAGTTGGGTGGGTGGAAACACCATATATTTT
CSVSWVGGNTIYF
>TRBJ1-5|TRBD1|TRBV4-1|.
TGCGCCAGCAGCCGACAACAGGGGGATGGCAATCAGCCCCAGCATTTT
CASSRQQGDGNQPQHF
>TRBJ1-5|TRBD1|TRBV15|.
TGTGCCACCGACAGGGGGTCGAGCAATCAGCCCCAGCATTTT
CATDRGSSNQPQHF
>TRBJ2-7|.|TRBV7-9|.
TGTGCCAGCAGCAGGGGGGGCTACGAGCAGTACTTC
CASSRGGYEQYF
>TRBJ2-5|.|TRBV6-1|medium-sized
TGTGCCAGCAGTGAAGGAGAGGGGGGGCCGGAGACCCAGTACTTC
CASSEGEGGPETQYF
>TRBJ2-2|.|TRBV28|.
TGTGCCAGCAGTTTCAGACTCACCGGGGAGCTGTTTTTT
CASSFRLTGELFF